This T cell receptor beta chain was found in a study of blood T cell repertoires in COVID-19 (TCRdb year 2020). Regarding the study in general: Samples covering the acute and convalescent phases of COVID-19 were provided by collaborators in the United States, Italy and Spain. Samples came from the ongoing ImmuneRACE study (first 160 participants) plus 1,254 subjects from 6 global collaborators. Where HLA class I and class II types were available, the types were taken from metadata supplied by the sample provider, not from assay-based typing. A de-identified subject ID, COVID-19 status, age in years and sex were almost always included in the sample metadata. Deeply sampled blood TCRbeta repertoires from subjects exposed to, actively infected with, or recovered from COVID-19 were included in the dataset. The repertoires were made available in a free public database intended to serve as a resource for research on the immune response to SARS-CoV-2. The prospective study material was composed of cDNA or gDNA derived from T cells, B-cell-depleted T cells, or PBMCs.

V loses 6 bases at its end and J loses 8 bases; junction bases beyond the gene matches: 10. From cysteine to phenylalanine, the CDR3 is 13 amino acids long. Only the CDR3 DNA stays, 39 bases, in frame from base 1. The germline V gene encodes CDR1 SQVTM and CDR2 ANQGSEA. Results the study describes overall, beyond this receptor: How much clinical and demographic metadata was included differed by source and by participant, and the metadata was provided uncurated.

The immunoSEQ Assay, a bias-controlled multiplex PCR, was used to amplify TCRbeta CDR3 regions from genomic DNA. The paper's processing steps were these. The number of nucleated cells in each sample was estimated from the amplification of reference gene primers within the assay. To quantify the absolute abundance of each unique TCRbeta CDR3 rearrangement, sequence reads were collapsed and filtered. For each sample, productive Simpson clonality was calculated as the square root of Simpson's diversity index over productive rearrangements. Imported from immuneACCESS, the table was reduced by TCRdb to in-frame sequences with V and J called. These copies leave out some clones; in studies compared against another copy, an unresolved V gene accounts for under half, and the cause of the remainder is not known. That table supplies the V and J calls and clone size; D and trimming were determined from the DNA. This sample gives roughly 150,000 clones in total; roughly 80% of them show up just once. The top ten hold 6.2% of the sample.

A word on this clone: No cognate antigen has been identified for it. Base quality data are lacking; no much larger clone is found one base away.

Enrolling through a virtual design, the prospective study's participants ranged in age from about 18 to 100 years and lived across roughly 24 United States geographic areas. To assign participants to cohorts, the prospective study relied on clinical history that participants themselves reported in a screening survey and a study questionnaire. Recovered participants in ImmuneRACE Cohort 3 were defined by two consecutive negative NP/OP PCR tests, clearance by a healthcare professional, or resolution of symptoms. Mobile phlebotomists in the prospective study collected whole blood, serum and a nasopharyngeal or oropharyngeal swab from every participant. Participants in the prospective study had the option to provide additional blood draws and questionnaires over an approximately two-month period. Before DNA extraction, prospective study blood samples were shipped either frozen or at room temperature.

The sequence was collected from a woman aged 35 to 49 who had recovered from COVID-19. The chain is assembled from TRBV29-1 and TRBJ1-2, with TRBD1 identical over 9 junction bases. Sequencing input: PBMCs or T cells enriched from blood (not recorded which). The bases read TGCAGCGTCCAGTGGGACAGGGCGGGGGGCTACACCTTC. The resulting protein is CSVQWDRAGGYTF. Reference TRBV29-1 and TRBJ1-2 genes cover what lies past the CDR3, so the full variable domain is SAVISQKPSRDICQRGTSLTIQCQVDSQVTMMFWYRQQPGQSLTLIATANQGSEATYESGFVIDKFPISRPNLTFSTLTVSNMSPEDSSIYLCSVQWDRAGGYTFGSGTRLTVV.